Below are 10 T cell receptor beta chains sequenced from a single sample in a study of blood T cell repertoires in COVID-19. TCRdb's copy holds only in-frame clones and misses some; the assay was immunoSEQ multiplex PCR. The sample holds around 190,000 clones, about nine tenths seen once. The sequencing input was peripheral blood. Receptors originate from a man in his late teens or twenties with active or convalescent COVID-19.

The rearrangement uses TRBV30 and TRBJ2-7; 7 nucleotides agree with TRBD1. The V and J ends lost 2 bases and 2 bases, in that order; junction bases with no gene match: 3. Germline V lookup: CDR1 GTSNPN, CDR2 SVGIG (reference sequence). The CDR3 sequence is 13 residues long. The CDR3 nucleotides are TGTGCCTGGAGTCCAGGGACAGCCTACGAGCAGTACTTC. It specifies CAWSPGTAYEQYF.

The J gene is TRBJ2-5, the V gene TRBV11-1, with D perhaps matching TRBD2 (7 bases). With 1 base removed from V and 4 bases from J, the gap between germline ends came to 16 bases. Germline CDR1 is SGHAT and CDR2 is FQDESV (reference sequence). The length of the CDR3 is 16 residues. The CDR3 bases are TGTGCCAGCAGCTTAGACTTCACAGGGAGGGGAGAGACCCAGTACTTC. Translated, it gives CASSLDFTGRGETQYF. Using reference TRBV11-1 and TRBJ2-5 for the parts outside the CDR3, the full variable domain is EAEVAQSPRYKITEKSQAVAFWCDPISGHATLYWYRQILGQGPELLVQFQDESVVDDSQLPKDRFSAERLKGVDSTLKIQPAELGDSAMYLCASSLDFTGRGETQYFGPGTRLLVL.

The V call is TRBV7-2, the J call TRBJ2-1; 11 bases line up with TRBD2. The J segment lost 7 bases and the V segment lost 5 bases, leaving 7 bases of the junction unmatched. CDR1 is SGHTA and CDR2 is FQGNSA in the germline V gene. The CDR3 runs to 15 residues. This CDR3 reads CASSPETSGNNEQFF. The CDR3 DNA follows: TGTGCCAGCAGCCCCGAGACTAGCGGGAATAATGAGCAGTTCTTC. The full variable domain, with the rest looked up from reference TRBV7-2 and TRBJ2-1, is GAGVSQSPSNKVTEKGKDVELRCDPISGHTALYWYRQSLGQGLEFLIYFQGNSAPDKSGLPSDRFSAERTGGSVSTLTIQRTQQEDSAVYLCASSPETSGNNEQFFGPGTRLTVL.

The DNA of the CDR3 is TGTGCCAGCTCACCTGGAGGGCAGGATCAGCCCCAGCATTTT. Translated: CASSPGGQDQPQHF. This chain connects TRBV18 to TRBJ1-5; D is unclear. Germline V gives CDR1 KGHSH, CDR2 LQKENI. The CDR3 has 14 amino acids. V shed 3 bases and J shed 5 bases, with 11 bases lying between them.

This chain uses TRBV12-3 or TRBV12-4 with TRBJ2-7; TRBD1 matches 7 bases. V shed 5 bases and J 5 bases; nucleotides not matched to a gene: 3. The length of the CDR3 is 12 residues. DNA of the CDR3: TGTGCCAGCAGTGGAGACAGGGACGAGCAGTACTTC. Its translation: CASSGDRDEQYF.

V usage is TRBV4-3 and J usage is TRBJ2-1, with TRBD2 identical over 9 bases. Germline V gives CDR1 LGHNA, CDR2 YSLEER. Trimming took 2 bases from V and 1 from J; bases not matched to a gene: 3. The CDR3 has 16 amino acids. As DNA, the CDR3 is TGCGCCAGCAGCCAATATAGCGGGAGTTCCTACAATGAGCAGTTCTTC. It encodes CASSQYSGSSYNEQFF.

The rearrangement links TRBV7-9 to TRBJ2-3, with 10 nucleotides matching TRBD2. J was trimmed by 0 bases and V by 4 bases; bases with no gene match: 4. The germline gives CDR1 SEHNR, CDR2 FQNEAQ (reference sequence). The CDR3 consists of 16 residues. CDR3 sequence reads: CASSSRTSGSTDTQYF. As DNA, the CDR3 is TGTGCCAGCAGCTCACGGACTAGCGGTAGCACAGATACGCAGTATTTT.

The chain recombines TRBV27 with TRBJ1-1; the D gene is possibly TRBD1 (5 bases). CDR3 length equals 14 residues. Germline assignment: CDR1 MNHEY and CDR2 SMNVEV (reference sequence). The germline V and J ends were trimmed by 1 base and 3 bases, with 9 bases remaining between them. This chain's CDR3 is CASSLWAGHTEAFF. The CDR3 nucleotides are TGTGCCAGCAGTTTATGGGCAGGGCACACTGAAGCTTTCTTT.

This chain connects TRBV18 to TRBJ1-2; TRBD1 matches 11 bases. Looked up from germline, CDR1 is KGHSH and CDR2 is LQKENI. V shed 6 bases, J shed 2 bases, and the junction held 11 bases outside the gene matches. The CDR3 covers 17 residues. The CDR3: CASSPRFGQGANYGYTF. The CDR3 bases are TGTGCCAGCTCTCCCCGATTTGGACAGGGGGCAAACTATGGCTACACCTTC.

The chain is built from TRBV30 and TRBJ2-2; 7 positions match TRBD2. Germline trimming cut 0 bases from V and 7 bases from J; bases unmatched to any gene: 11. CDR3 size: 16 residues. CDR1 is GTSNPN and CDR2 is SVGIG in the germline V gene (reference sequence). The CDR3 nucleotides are TGTGCCTGGAGTGTACTCGGGACTAAGTGGTTCGGGGAGCTGTTTTTT. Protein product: CAWSVLGTKWFGELFF.